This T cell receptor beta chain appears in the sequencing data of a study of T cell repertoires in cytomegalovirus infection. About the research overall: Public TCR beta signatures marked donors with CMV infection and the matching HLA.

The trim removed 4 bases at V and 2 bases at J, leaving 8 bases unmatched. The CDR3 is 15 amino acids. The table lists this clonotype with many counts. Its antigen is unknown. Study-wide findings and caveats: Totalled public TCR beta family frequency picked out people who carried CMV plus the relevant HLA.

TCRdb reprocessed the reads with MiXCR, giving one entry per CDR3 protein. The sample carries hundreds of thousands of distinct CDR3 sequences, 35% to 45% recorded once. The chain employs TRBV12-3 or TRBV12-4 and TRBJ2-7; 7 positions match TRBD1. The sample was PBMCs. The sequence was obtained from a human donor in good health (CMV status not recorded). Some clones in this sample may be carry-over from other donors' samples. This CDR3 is CASSSPGQGAYEQYF. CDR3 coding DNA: TGTGCCAGCAGTTCTCCGGGTCAGGGGGCCTACGAGCAGTACTTC.